Given below is one TCR beta chain in context. The same CDR3 also results from other DNA sequences found in this sample. Donors were Caucasian adults residing in Nashville, Tennessee, USA. Germline CDR1 is SGHTA and CDR2 is FQGNSA. V was clipped by 5 bases and J by 5 bases; unmatched bases: 5. The CDR3 contains 14 residues. The sample belongs to a study of shared clonotypes between healthy human individuals. This table comes from immunoSEQ multiplex PCR, and its TCRdb copy is limited to in-frame clones, with some not included. The sample carries about 980,000 clones, 60% to 85% recorded once. The gene calls are TRBV7-2 and TRBJ2-5; 10 nucleotides agree with TRBD1. The source of this sequence is a man between 18 and 35 years old in good health. Sequencing was carried out using memory CD4+ T cells sorted from blood. Described subset: CD45RA-negative fraction. This CDR3 is CASSPDRGRETQYF. For the CDR3, the DNA is TGTGCCAGCAGCCCAGACAGGGGGCGGGAGACCCAGTACTTC.